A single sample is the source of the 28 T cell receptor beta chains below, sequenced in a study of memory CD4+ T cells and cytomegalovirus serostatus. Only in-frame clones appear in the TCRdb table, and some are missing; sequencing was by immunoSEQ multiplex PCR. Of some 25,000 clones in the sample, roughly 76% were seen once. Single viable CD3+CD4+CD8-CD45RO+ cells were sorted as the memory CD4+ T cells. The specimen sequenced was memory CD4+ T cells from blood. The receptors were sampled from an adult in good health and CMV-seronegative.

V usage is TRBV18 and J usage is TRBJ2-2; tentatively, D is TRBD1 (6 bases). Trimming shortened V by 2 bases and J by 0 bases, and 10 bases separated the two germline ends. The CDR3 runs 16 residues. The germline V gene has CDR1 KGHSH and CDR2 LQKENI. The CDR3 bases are TGTGCCAGCTCACCAGGCTCAGGGGCGAACACCGGGGAGCTGTTTTTT. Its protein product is CASSPGSGANTGELFF.

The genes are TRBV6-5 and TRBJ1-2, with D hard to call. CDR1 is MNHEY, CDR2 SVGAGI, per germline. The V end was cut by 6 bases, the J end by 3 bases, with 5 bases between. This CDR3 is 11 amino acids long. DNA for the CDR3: TGTGCCAGCAGGGACGACTATGGCTACACCTTC. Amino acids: CASRDDYGYTF.

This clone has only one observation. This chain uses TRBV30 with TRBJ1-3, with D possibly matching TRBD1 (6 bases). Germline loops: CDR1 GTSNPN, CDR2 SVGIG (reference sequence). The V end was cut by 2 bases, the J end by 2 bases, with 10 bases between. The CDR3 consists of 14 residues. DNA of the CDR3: TGTGCCTGGAGTCTATCAGGGGCTGGAAACACCATATATTTT. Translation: CAWSLSGAGNTIYF.

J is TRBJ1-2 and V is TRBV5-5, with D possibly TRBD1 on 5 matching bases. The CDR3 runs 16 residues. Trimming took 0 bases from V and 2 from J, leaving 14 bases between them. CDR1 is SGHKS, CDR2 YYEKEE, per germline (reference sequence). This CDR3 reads CASSLVSGTGNYGYTF. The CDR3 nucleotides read TGTGCCAGCAGCTTGGTATCTGGGACTGGCAACTATGGCTACACCTTC. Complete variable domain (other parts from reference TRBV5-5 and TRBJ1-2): DAGVTQSPTHLIKTRGQQVTLRCSPISGHKSVSWYQQVLGQGPQFIFQYYEKEERGRGNFPDRFSARQFPNYSSELNVNALLLGDSALYLCASSLVSGTGNYGYTFGSGTRLTVV.

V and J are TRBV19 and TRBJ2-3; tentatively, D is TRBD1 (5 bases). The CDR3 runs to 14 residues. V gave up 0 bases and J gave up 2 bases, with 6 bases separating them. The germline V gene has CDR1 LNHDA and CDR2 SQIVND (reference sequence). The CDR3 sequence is CASSIDRVTDTQYF. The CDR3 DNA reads TGTGCCAGTAGTATAGACAGGGTCACAGATACGCAGTATTTT. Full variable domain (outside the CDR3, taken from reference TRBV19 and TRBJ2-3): DGGITQSPKYLFRKEGQNVTLSCEQNLNHDAMYWYRQDPGQGLRLIYYSQIVNDFQKGDIAEGYSVSREKKESFPLTVTSAQKNPTAFYLCASSIDRVTDTQYFGPGTRLTVL.

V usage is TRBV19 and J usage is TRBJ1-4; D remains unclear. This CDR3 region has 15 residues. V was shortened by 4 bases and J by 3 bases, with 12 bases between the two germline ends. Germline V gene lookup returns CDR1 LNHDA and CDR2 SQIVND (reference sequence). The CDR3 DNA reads TGTGCCAGTAGTAGACAACTCCCAGCTAATGAAAAACTGTTTTTT. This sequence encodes CASSRQLPANEKLFF.

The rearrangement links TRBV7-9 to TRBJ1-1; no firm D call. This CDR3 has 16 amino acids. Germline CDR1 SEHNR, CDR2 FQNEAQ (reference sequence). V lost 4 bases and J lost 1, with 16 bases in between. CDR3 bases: TGTGCCAGCAGCTCCCGTAGAGGGCCAGGGAACACTGAAGCTTTCTTT. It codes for CASSSRRGPGNTEAFF.

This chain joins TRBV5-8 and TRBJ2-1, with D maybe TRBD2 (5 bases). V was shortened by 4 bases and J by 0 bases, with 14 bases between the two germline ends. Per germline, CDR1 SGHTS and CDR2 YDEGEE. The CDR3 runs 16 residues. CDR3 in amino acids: CASSPGVLTSYNEQFF. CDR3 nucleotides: TGTGCCAGCAGCCCCGGGGTCTTAACCTCCTACAATGAGCAGTTCTTC. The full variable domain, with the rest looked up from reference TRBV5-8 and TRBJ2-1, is EAGVTQSPTHLIKTRGQQATLRCSPISGHTSVYWYQQALGLGLQFLLWYDEGEERNRGNFPPRFSGRQFPNYSSELNVNALELEDSALYLCASSPGVLTSYNEQFFGPGTRLTVL.

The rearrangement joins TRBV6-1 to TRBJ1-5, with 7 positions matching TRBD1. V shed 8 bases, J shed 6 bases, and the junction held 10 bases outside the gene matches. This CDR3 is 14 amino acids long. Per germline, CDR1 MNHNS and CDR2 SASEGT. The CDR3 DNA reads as TGTGCCAGCGTAACAGGGGCGGTCGGTCAGCCCCAGCATTTT. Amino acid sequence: CASVTGAVGQPQHF.

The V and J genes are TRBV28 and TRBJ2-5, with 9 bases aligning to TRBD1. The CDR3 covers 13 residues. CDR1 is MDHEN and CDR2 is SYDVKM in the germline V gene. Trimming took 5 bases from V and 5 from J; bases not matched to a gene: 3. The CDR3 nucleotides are TGTGCCAGCAGTGGGACAGGGAGGGAGACCCAGTACTTC. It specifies CASSGTGRETQYF.

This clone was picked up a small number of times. The CDR3 nucleotides are TGTGCCAGCAGCCTACAACAGGGAGAAAACACTGAAGCTTTCTTT. This translates into CASSLQQGENTEAFF. The V gene is TRBV11-1, the J gene TRBJ1-1, with a tentative D call TRBD1 (6 bases). Trimming took off 5 bases at V and 2 bases at J, with 15 bases between the two ends. CDR3 length: 15 residues. Germline-derived CDR1 and CDR2 are SGHAT and FQDESV (reference sequence).

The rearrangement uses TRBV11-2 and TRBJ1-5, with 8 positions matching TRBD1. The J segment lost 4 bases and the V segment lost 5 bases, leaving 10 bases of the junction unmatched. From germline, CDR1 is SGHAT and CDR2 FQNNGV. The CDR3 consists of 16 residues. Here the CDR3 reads CASSPQTGAPNQPQHF. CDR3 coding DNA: TGTGCCAGCAGCCCCCAGACAGGGGCCCCGAATCAGCCCCAGCATTTT.

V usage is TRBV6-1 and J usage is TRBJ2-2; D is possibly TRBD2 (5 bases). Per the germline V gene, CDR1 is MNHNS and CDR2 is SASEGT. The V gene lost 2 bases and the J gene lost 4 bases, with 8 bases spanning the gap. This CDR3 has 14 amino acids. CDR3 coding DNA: TGTGCCAGCAGTGAATTTGGGAGCACCGGGGAGCTGTTTTTT. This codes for CASSEFGSTGELFF.

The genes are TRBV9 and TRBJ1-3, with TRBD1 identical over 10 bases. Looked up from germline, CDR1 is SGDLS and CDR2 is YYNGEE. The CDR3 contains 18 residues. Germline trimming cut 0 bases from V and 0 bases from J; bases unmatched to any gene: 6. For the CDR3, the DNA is TGTGCCAGCAGCGTAGGATTGCGGACAGGGGGCTCTGGAAACACCATATATTTT. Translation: CASSVGLRTGGSGNTIYF. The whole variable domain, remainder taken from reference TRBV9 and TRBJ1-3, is DSGVTQTPKHLITATGQRVTLRCSPRSGDLSVYWYQQSLDQGLQFLIQYYNGEERAKGNILERFSAQQFPDLHSELNLSSLELGDSALYFCASSVGLRTGGSGNTIYFGEGSWLTVV.

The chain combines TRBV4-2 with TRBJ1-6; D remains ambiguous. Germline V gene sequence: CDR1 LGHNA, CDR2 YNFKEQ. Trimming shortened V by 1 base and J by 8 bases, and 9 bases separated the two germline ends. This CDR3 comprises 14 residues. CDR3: CASSQGVGDSPLHF. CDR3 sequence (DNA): TGTGCCAGCAGCCAAGGGGTAGGAGATTCACCCCTCCACTTT.

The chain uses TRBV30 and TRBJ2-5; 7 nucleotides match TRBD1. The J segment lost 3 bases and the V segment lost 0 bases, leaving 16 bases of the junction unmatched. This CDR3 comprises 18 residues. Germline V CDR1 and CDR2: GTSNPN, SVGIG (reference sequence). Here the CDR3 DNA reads TGTGCCTGGAGTGTACGGGCCTCATGGGACAGACTAAAAGAGACCCAGTACTTC. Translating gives CAWSVRASWDRLKETQYF.

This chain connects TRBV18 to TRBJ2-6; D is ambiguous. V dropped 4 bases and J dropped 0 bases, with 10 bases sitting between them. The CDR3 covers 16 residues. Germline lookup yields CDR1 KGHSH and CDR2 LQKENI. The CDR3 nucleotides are TGTGCCAGCTCACGAGACGGTCGCTCTGGGGCCAACGTCCTGACTTTC. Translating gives CASSRDGRSGANVLTF.

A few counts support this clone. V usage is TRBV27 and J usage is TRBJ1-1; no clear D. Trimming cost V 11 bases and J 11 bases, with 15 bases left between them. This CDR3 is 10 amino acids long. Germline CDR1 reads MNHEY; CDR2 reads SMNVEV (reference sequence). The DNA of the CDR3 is TGTGCCGGTCCAGTAATGATGGCTTTCTTT. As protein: CAGPVMMAFF.

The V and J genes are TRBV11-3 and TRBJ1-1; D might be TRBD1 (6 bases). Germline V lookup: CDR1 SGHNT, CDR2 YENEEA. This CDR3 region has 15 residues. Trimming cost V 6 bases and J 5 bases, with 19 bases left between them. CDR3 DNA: TGTGCCAGCAGTGACTCGAGGACAGTAACGACTGAAGCTTTCTTT. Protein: CASSDSRTVTTEAFF.

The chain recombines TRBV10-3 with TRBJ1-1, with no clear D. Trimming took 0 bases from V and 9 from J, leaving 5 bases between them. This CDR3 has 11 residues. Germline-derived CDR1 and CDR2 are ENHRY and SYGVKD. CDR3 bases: TGTGCCATCAGTGAGTCGAGGCAAGCTTTCTTT. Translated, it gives CAISESRQAFF.

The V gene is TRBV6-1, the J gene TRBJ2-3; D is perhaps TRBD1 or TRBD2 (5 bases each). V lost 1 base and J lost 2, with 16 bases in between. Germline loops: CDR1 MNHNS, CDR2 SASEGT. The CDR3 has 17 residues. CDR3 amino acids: CASSEESRGYITDTQYF. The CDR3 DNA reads TGTGCCAGCAGTGAAGAGTCCCGGGGCTATATCACAGATACGCAGTATTTT.

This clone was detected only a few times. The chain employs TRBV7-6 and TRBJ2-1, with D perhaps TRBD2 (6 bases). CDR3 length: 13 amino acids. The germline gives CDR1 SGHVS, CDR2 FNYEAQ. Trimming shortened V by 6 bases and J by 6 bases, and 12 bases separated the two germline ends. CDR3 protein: CASSRGTSNEQFF. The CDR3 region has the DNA TGTGCCAGCAGTCGTGGGACTTCCAATGAGCAGTTCTTC.

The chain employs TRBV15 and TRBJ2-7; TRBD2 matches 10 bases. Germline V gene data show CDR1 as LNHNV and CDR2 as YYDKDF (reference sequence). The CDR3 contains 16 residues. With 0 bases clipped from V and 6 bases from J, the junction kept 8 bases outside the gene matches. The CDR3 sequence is CATSRDNRLAGVEQYF. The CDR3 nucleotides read TGTGCCACCAGCAGAGATAACCGGCTAGCGGGAGTCGAGCAGTACTTC.

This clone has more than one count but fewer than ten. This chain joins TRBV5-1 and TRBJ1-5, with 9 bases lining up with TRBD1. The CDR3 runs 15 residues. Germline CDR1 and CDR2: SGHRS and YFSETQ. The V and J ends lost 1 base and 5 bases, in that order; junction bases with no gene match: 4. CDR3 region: CASSLTGQGHQPQHF. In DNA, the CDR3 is TGCGCCAGCAGCTTGACCGGACAGGGGCATCAGCCCCAGCATTTT.

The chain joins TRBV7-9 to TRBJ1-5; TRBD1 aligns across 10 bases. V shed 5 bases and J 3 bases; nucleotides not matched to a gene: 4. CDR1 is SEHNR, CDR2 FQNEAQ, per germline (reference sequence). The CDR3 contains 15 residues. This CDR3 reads CASSPGTGDNQPQHF. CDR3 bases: TGTGCCAGCAGCCCGGGGACAGGGGACAATCAGCCCCAGCATTTT.

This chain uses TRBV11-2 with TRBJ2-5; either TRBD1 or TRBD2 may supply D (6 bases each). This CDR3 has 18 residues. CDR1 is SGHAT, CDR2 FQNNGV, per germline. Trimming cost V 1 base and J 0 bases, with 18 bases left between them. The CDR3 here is CASSLAGAGGLYQETQYF. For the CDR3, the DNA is TGTGCCAGCAGCTTAGCGGGGGCCGGGGGCCTGTACCAAGAGACCCAGTACTTC.

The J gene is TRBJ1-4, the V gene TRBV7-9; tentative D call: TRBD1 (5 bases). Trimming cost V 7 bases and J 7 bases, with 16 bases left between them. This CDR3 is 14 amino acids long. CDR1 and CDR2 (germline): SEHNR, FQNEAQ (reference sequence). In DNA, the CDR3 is TGTGCCAGCAACGAGGGGACTCGGGGTGAAAAACTGTTTTTT. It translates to CASNEGTRGEKLFF.

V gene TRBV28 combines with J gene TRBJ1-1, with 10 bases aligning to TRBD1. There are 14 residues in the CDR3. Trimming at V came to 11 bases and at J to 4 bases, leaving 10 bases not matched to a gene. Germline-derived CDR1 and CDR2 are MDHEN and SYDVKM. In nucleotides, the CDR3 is TGTGCCGGAAAGACAGGGGGCCGGGGCACTGAAGCTTTCTTT. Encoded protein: CAGKTGGRGTEAFF.